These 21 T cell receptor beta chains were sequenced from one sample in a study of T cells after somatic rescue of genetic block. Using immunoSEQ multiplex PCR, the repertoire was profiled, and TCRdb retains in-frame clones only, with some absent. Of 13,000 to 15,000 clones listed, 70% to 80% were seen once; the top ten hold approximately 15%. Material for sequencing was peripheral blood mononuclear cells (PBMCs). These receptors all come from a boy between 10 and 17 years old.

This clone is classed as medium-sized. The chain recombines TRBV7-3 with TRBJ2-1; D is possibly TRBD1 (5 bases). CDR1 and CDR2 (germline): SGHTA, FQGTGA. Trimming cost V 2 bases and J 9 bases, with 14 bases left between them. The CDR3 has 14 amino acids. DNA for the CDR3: TGTGCCAGCAGCTTAGACCAGTCTACAGGTGAGCAGTTCTTC. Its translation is CASSLDQSTGEQFF.

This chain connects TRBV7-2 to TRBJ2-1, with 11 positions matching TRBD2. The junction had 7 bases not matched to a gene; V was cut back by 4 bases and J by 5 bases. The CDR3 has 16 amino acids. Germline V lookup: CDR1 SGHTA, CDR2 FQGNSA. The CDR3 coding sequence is TGTGCCAGCAGCTACCCCCCTAGCGGGAGGCACAATGAGCAGTTCTTC. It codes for CASSYPPSGRHNEQFF. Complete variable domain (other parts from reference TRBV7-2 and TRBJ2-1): GAGVSQSPSNKVTEKGKDVELRCDPISGHTALYWYRQSLGQGLEFLIYFQGNSAPDKSGLPSDRFSAERTGGSVSTLTIQRTQQEDSAVYLCASSYPPSGRHNEQFFGPGTRLTVL.

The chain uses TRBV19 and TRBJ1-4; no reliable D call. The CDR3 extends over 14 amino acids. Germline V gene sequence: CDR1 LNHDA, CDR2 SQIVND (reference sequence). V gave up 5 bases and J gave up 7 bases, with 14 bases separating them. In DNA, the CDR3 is TGTGCCAGTAGTTATCAGGCCAAGGGTGAAAAACTGTTTTTT. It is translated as CASSYQAKGEKLFF.

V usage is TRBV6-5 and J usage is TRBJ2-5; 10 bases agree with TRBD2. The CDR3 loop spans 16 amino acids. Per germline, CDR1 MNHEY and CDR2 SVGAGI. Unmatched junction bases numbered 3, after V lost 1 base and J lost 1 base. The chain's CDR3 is CASSYFLAGAQETQYF. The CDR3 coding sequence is TGTGCCAGCAGTTACTTCCTAGCGGGGGCCCAAGAGACCCAGTACTTC.

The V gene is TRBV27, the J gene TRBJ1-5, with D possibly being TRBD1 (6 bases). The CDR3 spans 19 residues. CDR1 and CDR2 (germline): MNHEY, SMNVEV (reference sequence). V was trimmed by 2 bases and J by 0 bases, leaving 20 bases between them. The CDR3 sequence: CASSLRARGPPYSNQPQHF. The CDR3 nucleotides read TGTGCCAGCAGTTTAAGGGCCAGGGGACCCCCCTATAGCAATCAGCCCCAGCATTTT.

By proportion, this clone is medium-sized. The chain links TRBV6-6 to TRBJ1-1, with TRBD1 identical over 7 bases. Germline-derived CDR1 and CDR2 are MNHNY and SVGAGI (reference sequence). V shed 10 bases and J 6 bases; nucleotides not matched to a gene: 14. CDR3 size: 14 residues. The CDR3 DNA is TGTGCCACCCTCCTACGAGGGGGCAAAGCTGAAGCTTTCTTT. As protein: CATLLRGGKAEAFF.

Written as DNA, the CDR3 is TGTGCCAGCAGCTTCCGACTAGCGGGGCACAATGAGCAGTTCTTC. This codes for CASSFRLAGHNEQFF. The chain recombines TRBV11-3 with TRBJ2-1, with TRBD2 matching 11 bases. This CDR3 has 15 amino acids. Losses at the gene ends were 3 bases for V and 5 bases for J; bases not matched to a gene: 3. Germline loops: CDR1 SGHNT, CDR2 YENEEA.

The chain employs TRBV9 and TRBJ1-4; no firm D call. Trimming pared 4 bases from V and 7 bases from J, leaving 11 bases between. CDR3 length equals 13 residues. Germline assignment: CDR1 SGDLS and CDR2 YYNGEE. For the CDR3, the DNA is TGTGCCAGCAGCATGGGTCCTAGTGAAAAACTGTTTTTT. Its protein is CASSMGPSEKLFF.

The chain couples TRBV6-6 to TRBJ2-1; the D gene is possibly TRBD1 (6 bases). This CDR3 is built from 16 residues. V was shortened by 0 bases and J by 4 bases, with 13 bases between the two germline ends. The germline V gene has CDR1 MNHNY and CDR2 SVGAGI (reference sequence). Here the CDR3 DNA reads TGTGCCAGCAGTTACTCGGACCTGGGGGCTTACAATGAGCAGTTCTTC. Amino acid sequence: CASSYSDLGAYNEQFF.

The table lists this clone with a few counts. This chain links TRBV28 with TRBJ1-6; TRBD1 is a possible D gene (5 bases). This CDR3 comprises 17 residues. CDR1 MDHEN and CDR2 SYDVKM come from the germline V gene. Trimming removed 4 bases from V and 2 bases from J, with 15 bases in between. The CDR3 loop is CASSSLTRGTYNSPLHF. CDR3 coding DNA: TGTGCCAGCAGTTCACTTACCCGGGGCACCTATAATTCACCCCTCCACTTT. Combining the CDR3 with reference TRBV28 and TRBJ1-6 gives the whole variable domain DVKVTQSSRYLVKRTGEKVFLECVQDMDHENMFWYRQDPGLGLRLIYFSYDVKMKEKGDIPEGYSVSREKKERFSLILESASTNQTSMYLCASSSLTRGTYNSPLHFGNGTRLTVT.

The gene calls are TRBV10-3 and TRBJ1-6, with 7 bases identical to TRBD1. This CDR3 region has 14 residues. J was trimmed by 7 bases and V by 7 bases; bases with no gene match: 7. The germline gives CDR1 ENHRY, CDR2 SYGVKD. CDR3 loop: CAITDRVGNSPLHF. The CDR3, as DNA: TGTGCCATCACCGACAGGGTCGGGAATTCACCCCTCCACTTT.

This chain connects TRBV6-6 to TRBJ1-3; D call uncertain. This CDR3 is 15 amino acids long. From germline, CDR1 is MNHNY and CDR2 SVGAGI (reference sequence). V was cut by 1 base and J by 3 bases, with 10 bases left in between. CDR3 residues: CASSYLDVVGNTIYF. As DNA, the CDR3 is TGTGCCAGCAGTTACTTGGACGTAGTTGGAAACACCATATATTTT.

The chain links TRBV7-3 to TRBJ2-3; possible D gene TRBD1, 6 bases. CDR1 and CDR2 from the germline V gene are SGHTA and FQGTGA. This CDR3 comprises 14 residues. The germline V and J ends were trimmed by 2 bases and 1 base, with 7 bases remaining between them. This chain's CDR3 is CASSLAGGTDTQYF. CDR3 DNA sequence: TGTGCCAGCAGCTTAGCAGGGGGCACAGATACGCAGTATTTT. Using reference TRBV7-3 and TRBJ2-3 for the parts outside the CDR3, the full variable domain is GAGVSQTPSNKVTEKGKYVELRCDPISGHTALYWYRQSLGQGPEFLIYFQGTGAADDSGLPNDRFFAVRPEGSVSTLKIQRTERGDSAVYLCASSLAGGTDTQYFGPGTRLTVL.

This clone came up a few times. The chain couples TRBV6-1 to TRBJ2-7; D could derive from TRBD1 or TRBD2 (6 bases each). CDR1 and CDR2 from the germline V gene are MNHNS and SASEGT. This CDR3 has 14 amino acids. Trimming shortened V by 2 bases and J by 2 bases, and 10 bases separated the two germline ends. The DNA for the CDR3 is TGTGCCAGCAGTGAAAAGGGGGGACCCTACGAGCAGTACTTC. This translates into CASSEKGGPYEQYF.

As DNA, the CDR3 is TGTGCCAGCAGCTTGGCCCCCCGGACAGGGTCCTACGAGCAGTACTTC. As protein: CASSLAPRTGSYEQYF. The chain is built from TRBV5-4 and TRBJ2-7; 8 bases fit TRBD1. V was clipped by 0 bases and J by 1 base; unmatched bases: 6. The CDR3 loop spans 16 amino acids. Germline CDR1 is SGHNT and CDR2 is YYREEE (reference sequence).

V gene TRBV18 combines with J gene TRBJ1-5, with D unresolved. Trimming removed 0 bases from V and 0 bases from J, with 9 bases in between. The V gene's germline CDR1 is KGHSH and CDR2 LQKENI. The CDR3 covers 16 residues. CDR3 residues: CASSPPGKPSNQPQHF. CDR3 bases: TGTGCCAGCTCACCACCCGGGAAACCTAGCAATCAGCCCCAGCATTTT.

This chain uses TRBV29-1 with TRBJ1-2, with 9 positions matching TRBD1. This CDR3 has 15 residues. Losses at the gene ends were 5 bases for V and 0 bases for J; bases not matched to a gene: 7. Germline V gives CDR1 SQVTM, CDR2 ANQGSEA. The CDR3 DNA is TGCAGCGTTTACGGACAGGGGAAAGCTAACTATGGCTACACCTTC. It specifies CSVYGQGKANYGYTF. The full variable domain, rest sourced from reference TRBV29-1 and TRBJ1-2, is SAVISQKPSRDICQRGTSLTIQCQVDSQVTMMFWYRQQPGQSLTLIATANQGSEATYESGFVIDKFPISRPNLTFSTLTVSNMSPEDSSIYLCSVYGQGKANYGYTFGSGTRLTVV.

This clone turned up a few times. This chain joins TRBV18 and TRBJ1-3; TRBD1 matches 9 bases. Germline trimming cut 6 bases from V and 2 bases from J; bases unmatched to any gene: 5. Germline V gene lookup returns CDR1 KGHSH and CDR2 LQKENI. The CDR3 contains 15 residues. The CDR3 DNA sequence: TGTGCCAGCTCCCCGGGACAGGGTCCTGGAAACACCATATATTTT. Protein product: CASSPGQGPGNTIYF.

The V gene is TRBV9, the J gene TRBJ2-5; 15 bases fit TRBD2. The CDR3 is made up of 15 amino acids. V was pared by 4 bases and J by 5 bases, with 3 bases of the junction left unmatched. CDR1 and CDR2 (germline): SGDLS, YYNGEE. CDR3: CASSSGLAGGETQYF. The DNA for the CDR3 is TGTGCCAGCAGCTCGGGACTAGCGGGAGGTGAGACCCAGTACTTC.

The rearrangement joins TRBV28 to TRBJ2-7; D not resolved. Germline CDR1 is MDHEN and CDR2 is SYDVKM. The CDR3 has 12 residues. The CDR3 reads CVTMGSSYEQYF. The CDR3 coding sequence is TGTGTGACCATGGGAAGCTCCTACGAGCAGTACTTC.

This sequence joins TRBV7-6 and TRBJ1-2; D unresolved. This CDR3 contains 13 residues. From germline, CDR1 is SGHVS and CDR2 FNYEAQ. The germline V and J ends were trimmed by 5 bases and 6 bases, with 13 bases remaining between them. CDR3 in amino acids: CASSPLSRNGYTF. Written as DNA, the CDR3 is TGTGCCAGCAGCCCCCTCAGCCGGAATGGCTACACCTTC.